The present T cell receptor (beta chain) was sequenced within a study of T cell responses to AZD1222 COVID-19 vaccine (dated by TCRdb to about 2021). Background for the entire study: Because spike-specific TCR depth and breadth did not differ between the two schedules, AZD1222 recipients who got a second dose at roughly 4 weeks were pooled with those who got a second dose at roughly 12 weeks. A total of 230 to 250 trial participants underwent TCR sequencing, of whom more than 200 had received two doses of AZD1222 and some 26 had received two doses of the MenACWY control vaccine. Enrollment into the trials was organized by age into subgroups of 18-55, 56-69 and 70-plus years, and those subgroups contained roughly 150, 30 and 60 TCR-sequenced participants, respectively.

Trimmed from V: 3 bases; trimmed from J: 2 bases; junction bases lacking a gene match: 8. Taken from cysteine to phenylalanine, the CDR3 has 15 residues. The only DNA kept is the CDR3, 45 bases in frame from the first base. From a lookup of the germline V gene (reference sequence), CDR1 and CDR2 are DFQATT and SNEGSKA. Concerning this clone itself: The specificity of this receptor is unknown. No base-level quality is on record; no much larger clone is a single base apart.

The label giving this sample's time point can be read as: baseline before first vaccination. Vaccinee samples came from UK trials COV001 and COV002, including a single-blind randomized controlled phase 2/3 trial of AZD1222 (ChAdOx1 nCoV-19) in healthy adults. For TCRbeta chain sequencing, PBMC samples from trial participants were taken at day 0 and at day 28 after the second dose. The CDR3 regions of human TCRbeta chains were analyzed by immunosequencing. The original methods were these. TCRs in the repertoires were compared against a reference library of SARS-CoV-2-specific TCRs that had been generated with the MIRA antigen-specificity platform. Breadth meant the fraction of unique TCRs that were SARS-CoV-2-associated, whereas depth meant the fraction of total T cells that were SARS-CoV-2-associated. Using the MIRA data, each spike-specific TCR was assigned both to the spike region to which the TCR was reactive and to a CD4 or CD8 class. Log10-transformed breadth and depth values were compared by one-way ANOVA with Sidak's multiple comparisons tests. The table was pulled from immuneACCESS by TCRdb, which kept in-frame rearrangements only. Such tables lose some clones; where checked, under half of the loss comes from unresolved V genes, and the rest has no known cause. Clonal size and the V and J genes are those of that table, whereas D and trimming came from the DNA. The sample data list some 90,000 clones, and around 90% of these were observed just once. 16% of the sample belongs to the ten largest clones.

Results and caveats for the whole study, not just this receptor: Participants were mostly white British and included more females than males, and it was suggested by the authors that clonal diversity may have been underestimated. Nearly half of unique spike-specific TCRs reportedly recognized epitopes outside regions mutated in the B.1.351 and B.1.1.7 variants. Conclusions about previously exposed vaccinees were limited because only 6 or 7 AZD1222 recipients were SARS-CoV-2 seropositive at baseline. The vaccine-associated CD4 TCRs covered the entire spike protein, and the dominant responses fell in regions 160-218 and 743-854. No day 14 peak-response samples were available, so repertoires were characterized only after the peak T cell response. The 56-69-year group was small, and its depth increase did not reach significance, likely because of low power. After two AZD1222 doses, spike-specific TCR breadth and depth were significantly higher than at day 0 and than in MenACWY recipients.

This TCR was sampled from an adult in good health. Sequencing was performed on peripheral blood, taken on day 0 of AZD1222 vaccination. The chain was built from TRBV20-1 and TRBJ2-3; the junction holds 7 bases that match TRBD1. The CDR3: CSASSPGQLTDTQYF. The DNA reads as follows: TGCAGTGCTAGTTCCCCGGGACAGCTCACAGATACGCAGTATTTT.